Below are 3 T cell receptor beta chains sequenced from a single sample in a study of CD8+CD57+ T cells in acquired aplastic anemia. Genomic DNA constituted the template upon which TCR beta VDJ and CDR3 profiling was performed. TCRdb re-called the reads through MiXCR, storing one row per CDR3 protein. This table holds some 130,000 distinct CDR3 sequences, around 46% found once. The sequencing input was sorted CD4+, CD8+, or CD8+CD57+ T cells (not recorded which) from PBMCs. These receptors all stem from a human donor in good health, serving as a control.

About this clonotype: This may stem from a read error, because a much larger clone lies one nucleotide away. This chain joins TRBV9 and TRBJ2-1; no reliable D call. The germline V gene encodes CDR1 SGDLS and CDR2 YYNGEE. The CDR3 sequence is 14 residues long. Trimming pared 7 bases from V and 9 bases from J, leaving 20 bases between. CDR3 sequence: CASSPDPTVGEQFF. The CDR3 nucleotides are TGTGCCAGCTCACCGGACCCCACGGTGGGTGAGCAGTTCTTC. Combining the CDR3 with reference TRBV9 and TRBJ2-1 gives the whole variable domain DSGVTQTPKHLITATGQRVTLRCSPRSGDLSVYWYQQSLDQGLQFLIQYYNGEERAKGNILERFSAQQFPDLHSELNLSSLELGDSALYFCASSPDPTVGEQFFGPGTRLTVL.

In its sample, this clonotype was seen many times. CDR3 DNA sequence: TGTGCCAGCAGCTTGGAGAGCTCCTATAATTCACCCCTCCACTTT. Translation gives CASSLESSYNSPLHF. The gene calls are TRBV7-3 and TRBJ1-6; D not resolved. Trimming removed 3 bases at V and 0 bases at J, with 6 bases between. The germline V gene has CDR1 SGHTA and CDR2 FQGTGA. There are 15 residues in the CDR3.

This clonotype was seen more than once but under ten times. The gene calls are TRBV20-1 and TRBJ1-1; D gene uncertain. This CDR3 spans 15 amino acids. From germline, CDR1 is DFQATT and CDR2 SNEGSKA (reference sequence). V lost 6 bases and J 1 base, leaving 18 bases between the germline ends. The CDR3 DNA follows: TGCAGTGCAGGTTGGAGGGTCGGGTGGAACACTGAAGCTTTCTTT. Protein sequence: CSAGWRVGWNTEAFF.